Presented here are 30 T cell receptor beta chains from one specimen sequenced in a study of T cells in women clearing cervical HPV infection. The assay was immunoSEQ multiplex PCR, and TCRdb's table has in-frame clones only and misses some. Recorded for this sample: tens of thousands of clones. The sequenced sample consisted of blood buffy coat. Receptors were obtained from a woman aged 18-70 years with a cervical HPV16 infection that either progressed to CIN3+ or cleared (not recorded which).

CDR3 protein: CASSSLGQPNTQYF. The CDR3 bases that were read are TGCGCCAGCAGCTCCCTTGGGCAACCTAATACG. The chain carries TRBV5-1 and TRBJ2-3; D gene unclear. Coverage ceases 3 residues before the CDR3 finishes, and the germline J gene fills in the end. Trimming took 3 bases from V and 7 from J, leaving 15 bases between them. Germline CDR1 SGHRS, CDR2 YFSETQ. The length of the CDR3 is 14 residues.

Comment on this clone: The sequence runs out 3 residues before the end of the CDR3; the remainder is reconstructed from the germline J gene. This sequence joins TRBV5-5 and TRBJ1-1, with a possible D match to TRBD1 (6 bases). Germline V gene lookup returns CDR1 SGHKS and CDR2 YYEKEE (reference sequence). Trimming stripped 3 bases from V and 4 bases from J, with 13 bases between. The CDR3 covers 14 residues. The CDR3 DNA, read in part, is TGTGCCAGCAGCTGGGGAAAACAGGGCACTGAA. Translated, it gives CASSWGKQGTE. The full CDR3 protein is CASSWGKQGTEAFF.

On this clone: The CDR3 goes on 3 residues after the read ends, and that part is filled in from the germline J gene. The V call is TRBV18, the J call TRBJ1-6, with TRBD1 matching 9 bases. The CDR3 sequence is 16 residues long. V shed 5 bases, J shed 8 bases, and the junction held 10 bases outside the gene matches. Germline values: CDR1 KGHSH, CDR2 LQKENI. The CDR3 sequence: CASSTGQGDRYSPLHF. The covered CDR3 bases are TGTGCCAGCTCAACGGGACAGGGAGATCGCTATTCACCC.

On this clone: The CDR3 end is not reached by the read, which stops 3 residues before it; the germline J gene fills it in. The V gene is TRBV2, the J gene TRBJ2-7; 7 bases match TRBD1. Looked up from germline, CDR1 is SNHLY and CDR2 is FYNNEI. CDR3 length: 15 residues. V dropped 4 bases and J dropped 3; count of bases not matched to a gene: 9. This CDR3 reads CASSGGQSLSYEQYF. The CDR3 bases that were read are TGTGCCAGCAGTGGGGGACAGTCCCTTAGCTACGAG. The full variable domain, with the rest looked up from reference TRBV2 and TRBJ2-7, is EPEVTQTPSHQVTQMGQEVILRCVPISNHLYFYWYRQILGQKVEFLVSFYNNEISEKSEIFDDQFSVERPDGSNFTLKIRSTKLEDSAMYFCASSGGQSLSYEQYFGPGTRLTVT.

In the case of this clone: The read comes to an end 3 residues before the CDR3 does, leaving the germline J gene to fill in the end. This chain connects TRBV2 to TRBJ1-1; D not certain. The CDR3 covers 11 residues. Deletions cut 7 bases from V and 5 bases from J, with 8 bases between. From germline, CDR1 is SNHLY and CDR2 FYNNEI. Incomplete CDR3 DNA: TGTGCCAGCAAGGTATGGACTGAA. As protein: CASKVWTE. The full-length CDR3 reads as CASKVWTEAFF.

To note about this clone: The sequence runs out 3 residues before the end of the CDR3; the remainder is reconstructed from the germline J gene. This sequence joins TRBV11-2 and TRBJ2-1, with 9 bases lining up with TRBD1. The trim removed 6 bases at V and 3 bases at J, leaving 6 bases unmatched. Germline CDR1 SGHAT, CDR2 FQNNGV. CDR3 length equals 15 residues. The sequenced part of the CDR3 DNA is TGTGCCAGCAGTCAGGACAGGGGAGTCTACAATGAG. Translation gives CASSQDRGVYNE. The CDR3, in full, reads CASSQDRGVYNEQFF.

A note on this clone: From the germline J gene comes the end of the CDR3, since the read stops 3 residues before it. The genes are TRBV7-2 and TRBJ1-1; D is unresolved. Germline CDR1 is SGHTA and CDR2 is FQGNSA. This CDR3 region has 13 residues. CDR3 sequence: CASSLARTAEAFF. The DNA read from the CDR3 is TGTGCCAGCAGCTTAGCCAGAACAGCCGAA.

Remarks on this clone: Coverage ceases 3 residues before the CDR3 finishes, and the germline J gene fills in the end. The chain links TRBV6-2 or TRBV6-3 to TRBJ2-1; 8 nucleotides line up with TRBD2. The CDR3 spans 15 residues. The V segment lost 5 bases and the J segment 4 bases; nucleotides outside the gene matches: 7. Germline CDR1 and CDR2: MNHEY and SVGEGT. The CDR3 loop is CASSPGLGGYNEQFF. CDR3 DNA (partial): TGTGCCAGCAGTCCGGGACTAGGGGGATACAATGAG.

Of note for this clone: The read terminates 3 residues ahead of where the CDR3 ends, so the germline J gene completes it. This chain uses TRBV19 with TRBJ1-2; no firm D call. This CDR3 has 13 residues. Germline V lookup: CDR1 LNHDA, CDR2 SQIVND (reference sequence). The sequenced part of the CDR3 DNA is TGTGCCAGTAGTATTCGTGTGAGCTACGAC. Encoded protein: CASSIRVSYD. The whole CDR3 reads CASSIRVSYDYTF.

On this clone itself: The read terminates 3 residues before the CDR3 end, so the remaining end is supplied by the germline J gene. J is TRBJ2-1 and V is TRBV20-1; 11 nucleotides match TRBD2. Germline V gene data show CDR1 as DFQATT and CDR2 as SNEGSKA (reference sequence). Trimming cost V 3 bases and J 7 bases; bases outside gene matches: 2. The CDR3 sequence is 13 residues long. This CDR3 is CSASSGRANEQFF. CDR3 DNA, as far as it was read: TGCAGTGCTAGTAGCGGGAGGGCAAATGAG.

As concerns this clone: The CDR3 end falls 3 residues outside the read, so it is completed with the germline J gene. The rearrangement uses TRBV29-1 and TRBJ1-1; D unclear. This CDR3 comprises 13 residues. Germline V lookup: CDR1 SQVTM, CDR2 ANQGSEA. CDR3 sequence reads: CSVEGFTDLEAFF. The sequenced CDR3 bases are TGCAGCGTTGAAGGCTTTACTGATTTGGAA.

Concerning this clone: The read comes to an end 3 residues before the CDR3 does, leaving the germline J gene to fill in the end. The J gene is TRBJ2-1, the V gene TRBV5-1, with 12 nucleotides matching TRBD2. CDR1 is SGHRS and CDR2 is YFSETQ in the germline V gene. V dropped 0 bases and J dropped 9; count of bases not matched to a gene: 7. This CDR3 region has 16 residues. CDR3 loop: CASSLAGTSGPAEQFF. Incomplete CDR3 DNA: TGCGCCAGCAGCTTGGCCGGGACTAGCGGGCCCGCTGAG. Combining the CDR3 with reference TRBV5-1 and TRBJ2-1 gives the whole variable domain KAGVTQTPRYLIKTRGQQVTLSCSPISGHRSVSWYQQTPGQGLQFLFEYFSETQRNKGNFPGRFSGRQFSNSRSEMNVSTLELGDSALYLCASSLAGTSGPAEQFFGPGTRLTVL.

With regard to this clone: Read coverage stops 3 residues before the CDR3 terminus; the germline J gene supplies the remainder. The chain is built from TRBV7-2 and TRBJ2-2; possible D gene TRBD2, 5 bases. The CDR3 runs to 13 residues. Looked up from germline, CDR1 is SGHTA and CDR2 is FQGNSA. Between the trimmed V and J ends, which lost 5 bases and 6 bases, there was a span of 10 bases. CDR3 in amino acids: CASSTRAAGELFF. The CDR3 bases that were read are TGTGCCAGCAGCACCCGAGCGGCCGGGGAG.

As regards this clone: The DNA ends 3 residues before the CDR3 does, and the rest of the CDR3 is filled in from the germline J gene. The chain joins TRBV20-1 to TRBJ1-4; D possibly corresponds to TRBD1 (6 bases). There are 15 residues in the CDR3. Germline V gene sequence: CDR1 DFQATT, CDR2 SNEGSKA (reference sequence). CDR3 DNA, as far as it was read: TGCAGTGCTAGGGACAGTACTTCTGGGGCCAACGTA. Its translation is CSARDSTSGANV. The whole CDR3 sequence is CSARDSTSGANVLFF.

Points on this clone: The read terminates 3 residues before the CDR3 end, so the remaining end is supplied by the germline J gene. The chain links TRBV2 to TRBJ2-3, with D perhaps matching TRBD1 (6 bases). Germline CDR1 and CDR2: SNHLY and FYNNEI. The CDR3 runs 14 residues. Between the trimmed V and J ends, which lost 6 bases and 0 bases, there was a span of 10 bases. The CDR3 protein is CASSTGTSTDTQYF. Partial CDR3 DNA: TGTGCCAGCAGCACCGGGACAAGCACAGATACG.

Worth noting for this clone: The sequenced fragment ends 3 residues before the CDR3 boundary, so the rest is inferred from the germline J gene. The gene calls are TRBV7-2 and TRBJ1-1; unclear D gene. Looked up from germline, CDR1 is SGHTA and CDR2 is FQGNSA. The CDR3 totals 14 residues. Trimming pared 2 bases from V and 0 bases from J, leaving 7 bases between. CDR3 sequence reads: CASSLRAMNTEAFF. The CDR3 DNA, read in part, is TGTGCCAGCAGCTTAAGGGCAATGAACACTGAA. The complete variable domain, with remaining parts taken from reference TRBV7-2 and TRBJ1-1, reads GAGVSQSPSNKVTEKGKDVELRCDPISGHTALYWYRQSLGQGLEFLIYFQGNSAPDKSGLPSDRFSAERTGGSVSTLTIQRTQQEDSAVYLCASSLRAMNTEAFFGQGTRLTVV.

A note on this clone: The read ends 3 residues early relative to the CDR3; the germline J gene fills the gap. The chain employs TRBV7-2 and TRBJ2-1, with TRBD2 identical over 8 bases. This CDR3 is 15 amino acids long. Looked up from germline, CDR1 is SGHTA and CDR2 is FQGNSA. The trim removed 3 bases at V and 0 bases at J, leaving 1 base unmatched. The sequenced CDR3 bases are TGTGCCAGCAGCTTCGGGAGGGGCTCCTACAATGAG. Translating it yields CASSFGRGSYNE. Given in full, the CDR3 is CASSFGRGSYNEQFF.

As regards this clone: The CDR3 goes on 3 residues after the read ends, and that part is filled in from the germline J gene. V and J are TRBV14 and TRBJ2-1; D is uncertain. This CDR3 has 15 residues. V gave up 2 bases and J gave up 1 base, with 9 bases separating them. The germline V gene encodes CDR1 SGHDN and CDR2 FVKESK. CDR3 region: CASSQLVGSYNEQFF. CDR3 DNA, as far as it was read: TGTGCCAGCAGCCAACTAGTTGGGTCCTACAATGAG.

Concerning this clone: The CDR3 goes on 3 residues after the read ends, and that part is filled in from the germline J gene. The chain employs TRBV5-8 and TRBJ2-7; a weak D match, TRBD1 (6 bases). Germline CDR1 SGHTS, CDR2 YDEGEE. Trimming took 2 bases from V and 5 from J, leaving 14 bases between them. The CDR3 contains 14 residues. Incomplete CDR3 DNA: TGTGCCAGCAGCTTTACAGGGTCTGGGAACGAG. The encoded protein is CASSFTGSGNE. The CDR3 in full is CASSFTGSGNEQYF.

In the case of this clone: The missing CDR3 end, 3 residues past where the read stops, is filled in from the germline J gene. This chain connects TRBV9 to TRBJ2-2, with D possibly being TRBD2 (5 bases). CDR1 is SGDLS and CDR2 is YYNGEE in the germline V gene. There are 16 residues in the CDR3. Trimming shortened V by 2 bases and J by 1 base, and 12 bases separated the two germline ends. CDR3: CASSVPGAGNTGELFF. Incomplete CDR3 DNA: TGTGCCAGCAGCGTCCCGGGCGCGGGGAACACCGGGGAG.

As for this clone: The CDR3 end falls 3 residues outside the read, so it is completed with the germline J gene. Other DNA sequences in the sample encode the same CDR3. V and J are TRBV18 and TRBJ2-7, with 7 bases that match TRBD1. The CDR3 spans 13 residues. The ends lost 5 bases at V and 3 bases at J; junction bases unmatched: 4. The germline CDR1 and CDR2 sequences are KGHSH and LQKENI. Here the CDR3 reads CASSAGTDYEQYF. The part of the CDR3 DNA that was read is TGTGCCAGCTCAGCAGGGACAGACTACGAG.

In the case of this clone: Sequencing ends 3 residues short of the CDR3 end; the germline J gene provides the rest. The rearrangement joins TRBV20-1 to TRBJ2-7; 11 positions agree with TRBD2. The trim removed 5 bases at V and 2 bases at J, leaving 8 bases unmatched. Germline assignment: CDR1 DFQATT and CDR2 SNEGSKA (reference sequence). The CDR3 spans 15 residues. CDR3 DNA, as far as it was read: TGCAGTGCTTCGACGACTAGCGGGGAAGCCTACGAG. Its protein product is CSASTTSGEAYE. The whole CDR3 region reads CSASTTSGEAYEQYF.

Points on this clone: The sequenced fragment ends 3 residues before the CDR3 boundary, so the rest is inferred from the germline J gene. The chain uses TRBV6-2 or TRBV6-3 and TRBJ2-3; D possibly corresponds to TRBD2 (6 bases). Trimming cost V 4 bases and J 0 bases, with 11 bases left between them. CDR1 is MNHEY, CDR2 SVGEGT, per germline. This CDR3 spans 15 amino acids. The CDR3 DNA, read in part, is TGTGCCAGCAGTTGGAGGGGCACAAGCACAGATACG. Encoded protein: CASSWRGTSTDT. In full, the CDR3 is CASSWRGTSTDTQYF.

Details on this clone: The read gets to within 3 residues of the CDR3 end, and the germline J gene fills in the rest. This chain links TRBV20-1 with TRBJ2-5; 7 bases are a match to TRBD2. Germline CDR1 and CDR2: DFQATT and SNEGSKA (reference sequence). This CDR3 is 13 amino acids long. J gave up 5 bases and V 0 bases, and 3 bases lay outside the gene matches. The CDR3 spells CSARDGRGETQYF. The sequenced CDR3 bases are TGCAGTGCTAGAGATGGGCGGGGGGAGACC.

The CDR3 protein is CASSLVSNQVNTQYF. CDR3 DNA, as far as it was read: TGTGCCAGCAGTTTGGTGTCAAATCAGGTGAACACG. The chain employs TRBV28 and TRBJ2-3; no definite D call. Sequencing ends 3 residues short of the CDR3 end; the germline J gene provides the rest. This CDR3 has 15 amino acids. Germline V gives CDR1 MDHEN, CDR2 SYDVKM.

Of note for this clone: The missing CDR3 end, 3 residues past where the read stops, is filled in from the germline J gene. The rearrangement links TRBV2 to TRBJ2-4; the D gene is possibly TRBD1 (5 bases). Germline CDR1 SNHLY, CDR2 FYNNEI. This CDR3 has 11 residues. The sequenced part of the CDR3 DNA is TGTGCCAGCAGTCCACAGGACGGT. It is translated as CASSPQDG. The complete CDR3 protein is CASSPQDGQYF.

About this clone: With the read ending 3 residues before the CDR3 end, the germline J gene is used to fill in that end. The chain has TRBV4-2 and TRBJ1-2; D gene ambiguous. Germline V gene data show CDR1 as LGHNA and CDR2 as YNFKEQ. This CDR3 is built from 16 residues. Trimming cost V 5 bases and J 4 bases, with 20 bases left between them. CDR3 DNA (partial): TGTGCCAGCAGCGCTATGACTCGGGGAGGAGGCTATGGC. This gives the protein CASSAMTRGGGYG. The CDR3 in its entirety is CASSAMTRGGGYGYTF.

With regard to this clone: The read ends 3 residues early relative to the CDR3; the germline J gene fills the gap. The chain uses TRBV18 and TRBJ1-2; no reliable D call. This CDR3 has 13 amino acids. Germline loops: CDR1 KGHSH, CDR2 LQKENI. CDR3 sequence reads: CASSPPGSDTYTF. The part of the CDR3 DNA that was read is TGTGCCAGCTCACCACCGGGCAGTGATACC.

Worth noting for this clone: From the germline J gene comes the end of the CDR3, since the read stops 3 residues before it. The V gene is TRBV10-3, the J gene TRBJ1-1; 9 nucleotides agree with TRBD1. CDR1 and CDR2 from the germline V gene are ENHRY and SYGVKD. V lost 10 bases to trimming and J lost 1 base; unmatched junction nucleotides: 7. The CDR3 is made up of 14 amino acids. CDR3 bases read: TGTGCCACGTCGCCACAGGGGGCGAACACTGAA. Protein: CATSPQGANTE. The CDR3 reads in full as CATSPQGANTEAFF.

Regarding this clone: The CDR3 goes on 3 residues after the read ends, and that part is filled in from the germline J gene. This chain links TRBV5-1 with TRBJ1-4; 7 bases are a match to TRBD1. Germline V gives CDR1 SGHRS, CDR2 YFSETQ. V was pared by 7 bases and J by 8 bases, with 11 bases of the junction left unmatched. CDR3 length: 14 amino acids. Here the CDR3 reads CASARQGAEEKLFF. The CDR3 bases that were read are TGCGCCAGCGCTAGACAGGGAGCCGAAGAAAAA.